The 29 T cell receptor beta chains below were found in one sample sequenced in a study of T-cell reconstitution after alpha-beta-depleted transplantation in children. This sample's TCRbeta library carried unique molecular identifier barcodes. TCRdb re-called the PCR reads with MiXCR, one entry per CDR3 protein. The sample lists around 78,000 distinct CDR3 sequences, around 14% occurring once. The material sequenced was PBMCs, mostly from graft donor cells, taken 180 days after TCRalphabeta/CD19-depleted stem cell transplant. These receptors originate from a male patient aged 2-15 years who had a stem cell transplant for acute lymphoblastic leukemia, so the T cells may come from the graft donor.

V is TRBV12-3 or TRBV12-4 and J is TRBJ2-1, with D unclear. V was shortened by 6 bases and J by 6 bases, with 6 bases between the two germline ends. CDR3 length: 11 residues. The CDR3, as DNA: TGTGCCAGCAGCCGAACCAATGAGCAGTTCTTC. Its translation: CASSRTNEQFF.

As concerns this clonotype: A read error may account for a junction end that differs from germline. The J gene is TRBJ2-3, the V gene TRBV4-2, with 8 nucleotides matching TRBD2. Germline CDR1 LGHNA, CDR2 YNFKEQ. The length of the CDR3 is 15 residues. The CDR3 is CASSQGLARADTQYF. As DNA, the CDR3 is TGTGCCAGCAGCCAAGGACTAGCGAGGGCAGATACACAGTATTTC.

This clonotype was detected a few times. The rearrangement uses TRBV5-1 and TRBJ2-3, with D possibly TRBD1 on 6 matching bases. The CDR3 runs to 17 residues. V was shortened by 4 bases and J by 2 bases, with 20 bases between the two germline ends. Germline V gene lookup returns CDR1 SGHRS and CDR2 YFSETQ. CDR3 sequence: CASSNQKTGPDTDTQYF. CDR3 coding DNA: TGCGCCAGCAGCAACCAGAAAACAGGGCCCGACACAGATACGCAGTATTTT.

This clonotype was seen a handful of times. The rearrangement uses TRBV7-9 and TRBJ2-7; 9 bases agree with TRBD1. Germline V gives CDR1 SEHNR, CDR2 FQNEAQ (reference sequence). The V gene end was trimmed by 7 bases and the J gene end by 3 bases; junction bases not matched to a gene: 10. CDR3 length equals 15 residues. In DNA form, the CDR3 reads TGTGCCAGCATGAAGAAGGACAGGGGCCGCTACGAGCAGTACTTC. It translates to CASMKKDRGRYEQYF.

V usage is TRBV4-1 and J usage is TRBJ2-7; D could derive from TRBD1 or TRBD2 (5 bases each). The CDR3 extends over 19 amino acids. The germline V gene encodes CDR1 MGHRA and CDR2 YSYEKL. The germline V and J ends were trimmed by 0 bases and 0 bases, with 21 bases remaining between them. The chain's CDR3 is CASSQEYMMLGVPSYEQYF. In nucleotides, the CDR3 is TGCGCCAGCAGCCAAGAATACATGATGCTGGGGGTCCCCTCCTACGAGCAGTACTTC.

As for this clonotype: A read error may explain this, as a much larger clone is one base away. Likely a read error: the CDR3 ends without its conserved phenylalanine or tryptophan. This chain joins TRBV10-3 and TRBJ1-1, with D perhaps TRBD1 (6 bases). The V gene's germline CDR1 is ENHRY and CDR2 SYGVKD. There are 13 residues in the CDR3. The ends were cut back, 11 bases at V and 0 bases at J, with 13 bases in the middle. This chain's CDR3 is CAVTGTLNTEAFL. DNA of the CDR3: TGTGCCGTAACCGGGACACTGAACACTGAAGCTTTCTTA.

This clonotype was detected a few times. The gene calls are TRBV4-2 and TRBJ2-2, with no clear D. Germline V gene sequence: CDR1 LGHNA, CDR2 YNFKEQ. The CDR3 has 13 amino acids. V gave up 1 base and J gave up 4 bases, with 4 bases separating them. The CDR3 is CASSQGSTGELFF. The CDR3 DNA reads TGTGCCAGCAGCCAAGGGTCCACCGGGGAGCTGTTTTTT.

This clonotype was observed at least ten times. The chain employs TRBV4-1 and TRBJ1-2; D not certain. CDR1 is MGHRA, CDR2 YSYEKL, per germline. The ends were cut back, 5 bases at V and 2 bases at J, with 6 bases in the middle. CDR3 length equals 12 residues. Written as DNA, the CDR3 is TGCGCCAGCAGCTTGGGGAACTATGGCTACACCTTC. This codes for CASSLGNYGYTF.

This chain connects TRBV6-1 to TRBJ2-7; weak D call: TRBD2 (7 bases). The CDR3 consists of 16 residues. The V gene's germline CDR1 is MNHNS and CDR2 SASEGT. Trimming took 6 bases from V and 4 from J, leaving 22 bases between them. The CDR3 nucleotides are TGTGCCAGCAGCCTAAGTTCAGGGGACTACCCTTACGAGCAGTACTTC. This codes for CASSLSSGDYPYEQYF.

This chain links TRBV18 with TRBJ2-3; 8 positions match TRBD2. The CDR3 runs to 16 residues. Germline CDR1 KGHSH, CDR2 LQKENI. V trimming: 4 bases; J trimming: 0 bases; junction bases outside the gene matches: 6. The CDR3 reads CASSLLAGLSTDTQYF. In nucleotides, the CDR3 is TGTGCCAGCTCACTGCTAGCGGGTCTCAGCACAGATACGCAGTATTTT.

This clonotype came up a few times. The rearrangement joins TRBV3-1 to TRBJ1-2; D remains unclear. Germline loops: CDR1 LGHDT, CDR2 YNNKEL (reference sequence). V was pared by 0 bases and J by 6 bases, with 5 bases between. The CDR3 covers 12 residues. CDR3 residues: CASSQDRDGYTF. The CDR3 DNA reads TGTGCCAGCAGCCAAGATCGAGATGGCTACACCTTC.

The chain has TRBV30 and TRBJ2-3; the D gene is possibly TRBD2 (6 bases). CDR1 GTSNPN and CDR2 SVGIG come from the germline V gene (reference sequence). The V gene lost 1 base and the J gene lost 2 bases, with 10 bases spanning the gap. The CDR3 runs to 14 residues. CDR3 coding DNA: TGTGCCTGGAGTGCCGGGAGACTCACAGATACGCAGTATTTT. As protein: CAWSAGRLTDTQYF.

This clonotype was picked up a small number of times. The chain combines TRBV11-1 with TRBJ2-1; the match to TRBD2 covers 9 bases. V lost 7 bases and J lost 4; bases outside the gene matches: 11. Germline CDR1 and CDR2: SGHAT and FQDESV (reference sequence). The CDR3 contains 16 residues. DNA of the CDR3: TGTGCCAGCACCCCTGGGACTAGCCCCATTTACAATGAGCAGTTCTTC. Amino acid sequence: CASTPGTSPIYNEQFF.

This clonotype was seen repeatedly, ten times or more. The chain carries TRBV10-3 and TRBJ2-3; D is perhaps TRBD2 (6 bases). Between the trimmed V and J ends, which lost 6 bases and 2 bases, there was a span of 15 bases. This CDR3 comprises 15 residues. Germline V lookup: CDR1 ENHRY, CDR2 SYGVKD. CDR3 sequence: CAIRGSGGTTDTQYF. The CDR3 DNA sequence: TGTGCCATCAGGGGGAGCGGCGGGACCACAGATACGCAGTATTTT.

The chain uses TRBV11-1 and TRBJ2-7, with 8 bases that match TRBD1. The germline CDR1 and CDR2 sequences are SGHAT and FQDESV (reference sequence). The length of the CDR3 is 14 residues. V was pared by 4 bases and J by 4 bases, with 6 bases of the junction left unmatched. The CDR3 region is CASSSYTGGYEQYF. Written as DNA, the CDR3 is TGTGCCAGCAGCTCCTACACAGGGGGATACGAGCAGTACTTC.

The table lists this clonotype with a few counts. This CDR3 reads CASSRGTGGTEAFF. Written as DNA, the CDR3 is TGCGCCAGCAGTCGTGGGACAGGGGGAACTGAAGCTTTCTTT. The gene calls are TRBV5-1 and TRBJ1-1; 11 bases line up with TRBD1. This CDR3 contains 14 residues. The ends lost 5 bases at V and 5 bases at J; junction bases unmatched: 5. Germline values: CDR1 SGHRS, CDR2 YFSETQ.

With regard to this clonotype: A read error may explain this, as a much larger clone is one base away. This chain uses TRBV22-1 with TRBJ2-5; TRBD2 is the table's D call and was not checked against the DNA. TRBV22-1 is a known pseudogene. This CDR3 is built from 18 residues. The CDR3 DNA is TGTGCCTGCAGTCGTTTTAGGACTAGCGGGATGGATCAAGAGACCCAGTACTTC. The encoded protein is CACSRFRTSGMDQETQYF.

This clonotype was seen a few times. V gene TRBV12-3 or TRBV12-4 combines with J gene TRBJ2-3, with D unclear. This CDR3 contains 16 residues. The germline V and J ends were trimmed by 5 bases and 2 bases, with 17 bases remaining between them. CDR3: CASSPAGFAPTDTQYF. The CDR3, as DNA: TGTGCCAGCAGTCCCGCTGGCTTCGCCCCCACAGATACGCAGTATTTT.

Ten or more counts support this clonotype. The chain is built from TRBV20-1 and TRBJ2-5, with D possibly matching TRBD1 (5 bases). The V gene lost 3 bases and the J gene lost 5 bases, with 10 bases spanning the gap. This CDR3 contains 12 residues. The germline CDR1 and CDR2 sequences are DFQATT and SNEGSKA (reference sequence). The CDR3 region has the DNA TGCAGTGCTAGTATAGGGGTTGAGACCCAGTACTTC. Its protein is CSASIGVETQYF.

The V call is TRBV4-2, the J call TRBJ2-2; D is possibly TRBD1 (6 bases). Germline V gives CDR1 LGHNA, CDR2 YNFKEQ. V was clipped by 0 bases and J by 3 bases, with 14 bases between them. The CDR3 totals 17 residues. The CDR3 DNA follows: TGTGCCAGCAGCCAAGATCCCCACAGGGCAGACACCGGGGAGCTGTTTTTT. This translates into CASSQDPHRADTGELFF.

This clonotype was seen a few times. The rearrangement joins TRBV27 to TRBJ2-7; D gene unclear. The CDR3 loop spans 15 amino acids. Trimming removed 2 bases from V and 0 bases from J, with 11 bases in between. The V gene's germline CDR1 is MNHEY and CDR2 SMNVEV (reference sequence). This CDR3 is CASSLTAVSSYEQYF. The CDR3 nucleotides are TGTGCCAGCAGTTTAACGGCGGTGAGCTCCTACGAGCAGTACTTC.

This clonotype was seen only a few times. The chain combines TRBV7-9 with TRBJ1-5; D is possibly TRBD1 (6 bases). Trimming took 2 bases from V and 2 from J, leaving 13 bases between them. Germline lookup yields CDR1 SEHNR and CDR2 FQNEAQ (reference sequence). The CDR3 length is 16 residues. This chain's CDR3 is CASSLSQGGGNQPQHF. CDR3 DNA: TGTGCCAGCAGCTTATCACAGGGTGGGGGCAATCAGCCCCAGCATTTT.

The table lists this clonotype with a few counts. The rearrangement links TRBV7-2 to TRBJ2-5, with no clear D. Germline V gives CDR1 SGHTA, CDR2 FQGNSA. Trimming cost V 2 bases and J 10 bases, with 17 bases left between them. The CDR3 loop spans 14 amino acids. Here the CDR3 DNA reads TGTGCCAGCAGCTTATTTTTCGGACGGGCAGGCCAGTACTTC. Translated: CASSLFFGRAGQYF.

This clonotype was seen a few times. Sequence at one end of the junction differs from germline and may be a read error. The CDR3 DNA sequence: TGTGCCAGCAGCCGTACTAGCGTGGCCGGCCATTTT. It is translated as CASSRTSVAGHF. The V and J genes are TRBV7-9 and TRBJ2-3; 7 positions agree with TRBD2. The CDR3 has 12 amino acids. CDR1 is SEHNR, CDR2 FQNEAQ, per germline (reference sequence).

The V and J genes are TRBV7-9 and TRBJ2-5; 9 positions match TRBD2. The CDR3 loop spans 16 amino acids. Per germline, CDR1 SEHNR and CDR2 FQNEAQ (reference sequence). The V segment lost 6 bases and the J segment 1 base; nucleotides outside the gene matches: 9. The CDR3 DNA is TGTGCCAGCAGGCCAACAGCGGGGGGTTTCCAAGAGACCCAGTACTTC. The encoded protein is CASRPTAGGFQETQYF. The full variable domain, its missing parts supplied by reference TRBV7-9 and TRBJ2-5, is DTGVSQNPRHKITKRGQNVTFRCDPISEHNRLYWYRQTLGQGPEFLTYFQNEAQLEKSRLLSDRFSAERPKGSFSTLEIQRTEQGDSAMYLCASRPTAGGFQETQYFGPGTRLLVL.

This clonotype was observed a handful of times. The chain employs TRBV20-1 and TRBJ1-2; no firm D call. Germline CDR1 DFQATT, CDR2 SNEGSKA (reference sequence). V shed 4 bases and J shed 0 bases, with 9 bases lying between them. There are 13 residues in the CDR3. The CDR3 sequence: CSATAVTNYGYTF. CDR3 DNA: TGCAGTGCTACGGCAGTAACTAACTATGGCTACACCTTC.

CDR3 DNA sequence: TGCAGTGCCCTGGACAGGACCCGCTCTGGGGCCAACGTCCTGACTTTC. Its protein product is CSALDRTRSGANVLTF. This rearrangement joins TRBV20-1 to TRBJ2-6, with 7 bases lining up with TRBD1. From germline, CDR1 is DFQATT and CDR2 SNEGSKA (reference sequence). The CDR3 sequence is 16 residues long. V trimming: 6 bases; J trimming: 0 bases; junction bases outside the gene matches: 8.

The chain is built from TRBV5-6 and TRBJ1-1; the match to TRBD1 covers 11 bases. V lost 4 bases and J lost 3; bases outside the gene matches: 8. The CDR3 length is 16 residues. Germline V gene lookup returns CDR1 SGHDT and CDR2 YYEEEE. CDR3 protein: CASSLDRGHMDTEAFF. The CDR3 DNA is TGTGCCAGCAGCCTGGACAGGGGGCATATGGACACTGAAGCTTTCTTT.

This clonotype was counted at least ten times. CDR3: CASSFVVRDTQYF. The CDR3 coding sequence is TGCGCCAGCAGCTTCGTCGTCAGGGATACGCAGTATTTT. The J gene is TRBJ2-3, the V gene TRBV4-3; D gene ambiguous. Germline V CDR1 and CDR2: LGHNA, YSLEER. The CDR3 sequence is 13 residues long. V was trimmed by 5 bases and J by 6 bases, leaving 12 bases between them.